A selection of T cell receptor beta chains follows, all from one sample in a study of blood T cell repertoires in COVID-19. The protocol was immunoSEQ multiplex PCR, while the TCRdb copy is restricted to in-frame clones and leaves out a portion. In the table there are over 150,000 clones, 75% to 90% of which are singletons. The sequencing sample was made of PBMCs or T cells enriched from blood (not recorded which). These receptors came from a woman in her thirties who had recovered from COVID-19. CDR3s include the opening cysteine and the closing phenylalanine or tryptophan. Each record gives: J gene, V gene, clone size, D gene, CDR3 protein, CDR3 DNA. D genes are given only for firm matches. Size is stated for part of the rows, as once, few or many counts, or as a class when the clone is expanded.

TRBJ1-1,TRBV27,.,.,CASSTVGSPNTEAFF,TGTGCCAGCAGTACTGTGGGGAGCCCCAACACTGAAGCTTTCTTT
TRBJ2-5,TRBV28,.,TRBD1,CASSLTGGGQETQYF,TGTGCCAGCAGCCTAACAGGGGGCGGGCAAGAGACCCAGTACTTC
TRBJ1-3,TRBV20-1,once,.,CSASMGLTRAPVENTIYF,TGCAGTGCTAGTATGGGCCTAACCAGGGCCCCGGTAGAAAACACCATATATTTT
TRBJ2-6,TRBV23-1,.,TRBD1,CASSRQGTGVSGANVLTF,TGCGCCAGCAGTCGCCAAGGGACAGGGGTCTCTGGGGCCAACGTCCTGACTTTC
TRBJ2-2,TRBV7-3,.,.,CASSPVTSGELFF,TGTGCCAGCAGCCCCGTGACATCCGGGGAGCTGTTTTTT
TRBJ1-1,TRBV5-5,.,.,CASSSRTHKNTEAFF,TGTGCCAGCAGCTCCCGAACACATAAGAACACTGAAGCTTTCTTT
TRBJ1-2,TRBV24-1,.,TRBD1,CATSDPRTGIYGYTF,TGTGCCACCAGTGACCCCAGGACAGGGATCTATGGCTACACCTTC
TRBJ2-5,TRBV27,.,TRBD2,CASSSGLQETQYF,TGTGCCAGCAGTTCGGGACTACAAGAGACCCAGTACTTC
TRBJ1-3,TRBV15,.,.,CATSGGASGNTIYF,TGTGCCACCAGCGGGGGGGCCTCTGGAAACACCATATATTTT
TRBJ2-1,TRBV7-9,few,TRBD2,CASSMASGSSYNEQFF,TGTGCCAGCAGCATGGCTAGCGGGAGCTCCTACAATGAGCAGTTCTTC
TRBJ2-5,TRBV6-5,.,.,CASRRGKETQYF,TGTGCCAGCAGAAGAGGAAAAGAGACCCAGTACTTC
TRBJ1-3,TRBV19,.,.,CASSTRESSGNTIYF,TGTGCCAGTAGTACGCGGGAAAGCTCTGGAAACACCATATATTTT
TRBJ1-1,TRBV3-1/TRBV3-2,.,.,CASSQRVSGTEAFF,TGTGCCAGCAGCCAACGAGTTTCAGGGACTGAAGCTTTCTTT
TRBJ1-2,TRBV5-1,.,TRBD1,CASSFLPPGTANYGYTF,TGCGCCAGCAGCTTTTTGCCGCCCGGGACAGCGAACTATGGCTACACCTTC
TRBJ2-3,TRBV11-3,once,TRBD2,CASSPRAGLAEIDTQYF,TGTGCCAGCAGCCCTAGGGCAGGACTAGCGGAAATAGATACGCAGTATTTT
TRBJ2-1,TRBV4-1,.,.,CASSQPPSRGEYPSYNEQFF,TGCGCCAGCAGCCAACCCCCATCCAGGGGTGAGTATCCCTCCTACAATGAGCAGTTCTTC
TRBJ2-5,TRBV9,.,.,CASSVESGVTRTQYF,TGTGCCAGCAGCGTAGAATCAGGGGTCACCCGGACCCAGTACTTC
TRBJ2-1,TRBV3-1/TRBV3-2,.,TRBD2,CASSLTSGSSIEQFF,TGTGCCAGCAGCCTTACTAGCGGGAGTTCGATTGAGCAGTTCTTC
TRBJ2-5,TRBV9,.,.,CASSVAEETQYF,TGTGCCAGCAGCGTAGCAGAAGAGACCCAGTACTTC
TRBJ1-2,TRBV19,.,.,CASSNRTDYGYTF,TGTGCCAGTAGCAACCGGACAGACTATGGCTACACCTTC
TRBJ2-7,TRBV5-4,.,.,CASSLSSYEQYF,TGTGCCAGCAGCCTATCCTCCTACGAGCAGTACTTC
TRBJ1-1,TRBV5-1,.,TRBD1,CASQGGNTEAFF,TGCGCCAGCCAGGGGGGGAACACTGAAGCTTTCTTT
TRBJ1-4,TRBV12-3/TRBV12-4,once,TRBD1,CASRQGANEKLFF,TGTGCCAGCAGACAGGGGGCTAATGAAAAACTGTTTTTT
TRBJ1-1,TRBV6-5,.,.,CASRDLGNTEAFF,TGTGCCAGCAGGGACTTAGGGAACACTGAAGCTTTCTTT
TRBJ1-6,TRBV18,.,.,CASSPLSGDNSPLHF,TGTGCCAGCTCACCATTGTCGGGAGATAATTCACCCCTCCACTTT
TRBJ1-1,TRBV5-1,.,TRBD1,CASSLGQGSTEAFF,TGCGCCAGCAGCTTAGGACAGGGGAGCACTGAAGCTTTCTTT
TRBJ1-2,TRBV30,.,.,CACTRKTLYGYTF,TGTGCCTGTACGAGGAAGACCCTCTATGGCTACACCTTC
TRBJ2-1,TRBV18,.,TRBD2,CASSPGNRGGPYNEQFF,TGTGCCAGCTCACCAGGGAACCGCGGGGGACCCTACAATGAGCAGTTCTTC
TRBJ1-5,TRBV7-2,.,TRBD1,CASSFIWDRGPQPQHF,TGTGCCAGCAGCTTCATTTGGGACAGGGGGCCCCAGCCCCAGCATTTT
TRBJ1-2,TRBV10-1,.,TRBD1,CASSVTGTGSTGYTF,TGCGCCAGCAGTGTTACCGGGACAGGGTCGACTGGCTACACCTTC
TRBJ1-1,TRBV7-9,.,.,CASGWERRNTEAFF,TGTGCCAGCGGATGGGAGAGGCGGAACACTGAAGCTTTCTTT
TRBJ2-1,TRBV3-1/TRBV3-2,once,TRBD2,CASSLGLAGGQGEQFF,TGTGCCAGCAGCTTAGGACTAGCGGGAGGGCAAGGTGAGCAGTTCTTC
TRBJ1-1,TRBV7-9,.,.,CASSFHQGGKNTEAFF,TGTGCCAGCAGCTTTCATCAGGGCGGGAAGAACACTGAAGCTTTCTTT
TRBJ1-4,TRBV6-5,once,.,CASSRDSATNEKLFF,TGTGCCAGCAGCCGAGACAGCGCAACTAATGAAAAACTGTTTTTT
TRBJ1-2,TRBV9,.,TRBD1,CASSTPTGTPASVGFYGYTF,TGTGCCAGCAGCACACCGACAGGGACCCCCGCCAGTGTGGGGTTCTATGGCTACACCTTC
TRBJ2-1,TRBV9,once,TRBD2,CASSVGLALYNEQFF,TGTGCCAGCAGCGTGGGACTAGCGCTCTACAATGAGCAGTTCTTC
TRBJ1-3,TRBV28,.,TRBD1,CASSSYPGQSSGNTIYF,TGTGCCAGCAGTTCTTATCCGGGACAGAGCTCTGGAAACACCATATATTTT
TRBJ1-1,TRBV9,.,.,CASSVSQNTEAFF,TGTGCCAGCAGCGTATCACAGAACACTGAAGCTTTCTTT
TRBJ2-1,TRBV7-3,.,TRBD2,CASSGGDEQFF,TGTGCCAGCAGCGGGGGGGATGAGCAGTTCTTC
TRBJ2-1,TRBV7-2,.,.,CASSSQTMSNEQFF,TGTGCCAGCAGCTCCCAAACTATGTCCAATGAGCAGTTCTTC
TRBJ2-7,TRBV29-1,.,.,CSAHPPGGDEQYF,TGCAGCGCCCATCCGCCCGGCGGTGACGAGCAGTACTTC
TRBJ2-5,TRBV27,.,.,CASGRGRLETQYF,TGTGCCAGCGGGCGGGGAAGGTTGGAGACCCAGTACTTC